Shown below are 28 T cell receptor beta chains from a single sample sequenced in a study of blood T cell repertoires in COVID-19. The protocol was immunoSEQ multiplex PCR, while the TCRdb copy is restricted to in-frame clones and leaves out a portion. The repertoire consists of 75,000 to 95,000 clones, with approximately 84% occurring once and the leading ten covering about 6.3%. The sample consisted of peripheral blood. All receptors derive from a man between 60 and 75 years old with acute or convalescent COVID-19.

CDR3 in DNA: TGTGCCACCAGTGATCCCCAGGGGGCTGGGGCCAACGTCCTGACTTTC. It encodes CATSDPQGAGANVLTF. J is TRBJ2-6 and V is TRBV24-1; 7 bases match TRBD1. CDR3 size: 16 residues. J lost 2 bases, V lost 3 bases, and 3 bases had no gene match. CDR1 is KGHDR and CDR2 is SFDVKD in the germline V gene.

The sample holds one count of this clone. V and J are TRBV12-3 or TRBV12-4 and TRBJ1-6; D gene unclear. The CDR3 length is 12 residues. V dropped 3 bases and J dropped 7 bases, with 4 bases sitting between them. The CDR3 sequence: CASSLQNSPLHF. CDR3 nucleotide sequence: TGTGCCAGCAGTTTGCAGAATTCACCCCTCCACTTT.

The rearrangement links TRBV10-3 to TRBJ2-1; 8 bases agree with TRBD2. Trimming removed 4 bases from V and 4 bases from J; junction bases left unmatched: 6. The CDR3 has 15 amino acids. From germline, CDR1 is ENHRY and CDR2 SYGVKD. The CDR3 reads CAISGSGGPYNEQFF. The CDR3 DNA reads TGTGCCATCAGTGGAAGCGGGGGCCCTTACAATGAGCAGTTCTTC.

The CDR3 DNA is TGTGCCAGCAGCTTGGACAGGGGGGTTCGTCAGCCCCAGCATTTT. Its protein is CASSLDRGVRQPQHF. This chain uses TRBV7-2 with TRBJ1-5, with TRBD1 identical over 10 bases. The trim removed 3 bases at V and 6 bases at J, leaving 5 bases unmatched. Germline CDR1 SGHTA, CDR2 FQGNSA. The CDR3 spans 15 residues.

The CDR3 bases are TGTGCCAGCAGTGATTACAGGAGCTCCTACGAGCAGTACTTC. It is translated as CASSDYRSSYEQYF. The chain is built from TRBV2 and TRBJ2-7, with a weak D call TRBD1 (5 bases). Germline V gene sequence: CDR1 SNHLY, CDR2 FYNNEI. Trimming stripped 3 bases from V and 0 bases from J, with 9 bases between. CDR3 length equals 14 residues.

V and J are TRBV19 and TRBJ1-1; D gene uncertain. The ends were cut back, 1 base at V and 2 bases at J, with 8 bases in the middle. Germline values: CDR1 LNHDA, CDR2 SQIVND (reference sequence). This CDR3 is 14 amino acids long. In DNA form, the CDR3 reads TGTGCCAGTAGTATAGTTACCAGAAACACTGAAGCTTTCTTT. This sequence encodes CASSIVTRNTEAFF.

V gene TRBV25-1 combines with J gene TRBJ2-1, with D maybe TRBD1 (5 bases). V gave up 0 bases and J gave up 6 bases, with 6 bases separating them. Per germline, CDR1 MGHDK and CDR2 SYGVNS. The CDR3 is 13 residues long. CDR3 bases: TGTGCCAGCAGTGAATACAGGGCCAATGAGCAGTTCTTC. Amino acids: CASSEYRANEQFF.

A remark on this clone: At one of its ends the junction is not consistent with the germline gene, which may arise from a read error. The rearrangement links TRBV18 to TRBJ2-3; 7 positions agree with TRBD1. Germline CDR1 KGHSH, CDR2 LQKENI. This CDR3 has 15 amino acids. The CDR3 sequence: CASSPQGYPTDTQYF. CDR3 sequence (DNA): TGTGCCAGCTCTCCACAGGGGTACCCCACAGATACGCAGTATTTT.

The V call is TRBV7-2, the J call TRBJ1-4; 10 bases map to TRBD1. The junction had 7 bases not matched to a gene; V was cut back by 5 bases and J by 7 bases. The CDR3 has 15 amino acids. Germline V gene sequence: CDR1 SGHTA, CDR2 FQGNSA. The CDR3 is CASSIRQGAREKLFF. DNA of the CDR3: TGTGCCAGCAGCATACGACAGGGGGCACGTGAAAAACTGTTTTTT.

CDR3 nucleotides: TGTGCCAGCAGCGTCGCGGGTAACAATCAGCCCCAGCATTTT. Its protein is CASSVAGNNQPQHF. This chain uses TRBV5-5 with TRBJ1-5; D is unclear. Germline V CDR1 and CDR2: SGHKS, YYEKEE (reference sequence). The CDR3 has 14 residues. The V gene lost 4 bases and the J gene lost 3 bases, with 11 bases spanning the gap.

V gene TRBV5-1 combines with J gene TRBJ2-5, with 8 bases matching TRBD2. This CDR3 has 14 amino acids. Trimming at V came to 1 base and at J to 5 bases, leaving 4 bases not matched to a gene. Per the germline V gene, CDR1 is SGHRS and CDR2 is YFSETQ. CDR3 sequence (DNA): TGCGCCAGCAGCTTGCGGGGGGGCCCCGAGACCCAGTACTTC. Amino acids: CASSLRGGPETQYF.

The chain links TRBV4-1 to TRBJ2-1; TRBD1 might be the D (6 bases). Germline-derived CDR1 and CDR2 are MGHRA and YSYEKL. The CDR3 totals 15 residues. The V end was cut by 4 bases, the J end by 4 bases, with 14 bases between. The CDR3 loop reads CASSRQAGSYNEQFF. As DNA, the CDR3 is TGCGCCAGCAGCCGACAGGCAGGGAGTTACAATGAGCAGTTCTTC.

This clone occurred once. Here the CDR3 DNA reads TGTGCCACCAGCGAAGGGGGTCAAGAGACCCAGTACTTC. It encodes CATSEGGQETQYF. The chain combines TRBV15 with TRBJ2-5; possibly TRBD1 for D (6 bases). Deletions cut 5 bases from V and 2 bases from J, with 9 bases between. This CDR3 is built from 13 residues. Germline CDR1 and CDR2: LNHNV and YYDKDF (reference sequence).

The gene calls are TRBV7-9 and TRBJ1-1; 7 nucleotides agree with TRBD1. V dropped 5 bases and J dropped 5; count of bases not matched to a gene: 17. Germline CDR1 is SEHNR and CDR2 is FQNEAQ (reference sequence). The CDR3 is 17 amino acids. The CDR3 DNA follows: TGTGCCAGCAGCCCCACTTCGTTAAAGACAGGGTGGACTGAAGCTTTCTTT. Translating it yields CASSPTSLKTGWTEAFF. The whole variable domain, remainder taken from reference TRBV7-9 and TRBJ1-1, is DTGVSQNPRHKITKRGQNVTFRCDPISEHNRLYWYRQTLGQGPEFLTYFQNEAQLEKSRLLSDRFSAERPKGSFSTLEIQRTEQGDSAMYLCASSPTSLKTGWTEAFFGQGTRLTVV.

The chain's CDR3 is CASSASNTGELFF. CDR3 DNA sequence: TGTGCCAGCAGCGCATCGAACACCGGGGAGCTGTTTTTT. The genes are TRBV9 and TRBJ2-2; no definite D call. This CDR3 comprises 13 residues. Trimming pared 3 bases from V and 0 bases from J, leaving 3 bases between. Germline CDR1 reads SGDLS; CDR2 reads YYNGEE.

This sequence joins TRBV28 and TRBJ1-2, with 7 bases fitting TRBD1. Trimming cost V 3 bases and J 6 bases; bases outside gene matches: 13. The germline V gene has CDR1 MDHEN and CDR2 SYDVKM. The CDR3 covers 16 residues. The CDR3 sequence is CASSFFSGGTANGYTF. CDR3 bases: TGTGCCAGCAGTTTTTTCAGCGGGGGGACAGCCAATGGCTACACCTTC.

The chain has TRBV9 and TRBJ2-1; 13 bases are a match to TRBD2. Germline V gene sequence: CDR1 SGDLS, CDR2 YYNGEE. The junction had 5 bases not matched to a gene; V was cut back by 3 bases and J by 8 bases. The CDR3 runs to 15 residues. CDR3 sequence: CASSARTSGGHEQFF. The DNA for the CDR3 is TGTGCCAGCAGCGCCCGGACTAGCGGGGGCCATGAGCAGTTCTTC.

This chain uses TRBV27 with TRBJ2-1, with TRBD2 matching 9 bases. V lost 4 bases to trimming and J lost 2 bases; unmatched junction nucleotides: 6. The CDR3 consists of 16 residues. CDR1 MNHEY and CDR2 SMNVEV come from the germline V gene (reference sequence). Here the CDR3 reads CASSSLAGRAYNEQFF. The DNA for the CDR3 is TGTGCCAGCAGTTCCCTAGCGGGGAGGGCCTACAATGAGCAGTTCTTC.

V gene TRBV24-1 combines with J gene TRBJ2-1; maybe TRBD2 (6 bases). This CDR3 contains 16 residues. V was trimmed by 4 bases and J by 4 bases, leaving 16 bases between them. From germline, CDR1 is KGHDR and CDR2 SFDVKD. The CDR3 DNA reads as TGTGCCACCAGTGAAAGGGGTCAAGGACTATACAATGAGCAGTTCTTC. Encoded protein: CATSERGQGLYNEQFF.

The V gene is TRBV7-8, the J gene TRBJ1-1; 7 positions match TRBD1. Per germline, CDR1 SGHVS and CDR2 FQNEAQ. J lost 4 bases, V lost 5 bases, and 13 bases had no gene match. The CDR3 loop spans 16 amino acids. The CDR3 sequence is CASSGSEGAAGTEAFF. DNA of the CDR3: TGTGCCAGCAGCGGATCGGAGGGGGCGGCTGGCACTGAAGCTTTCTTT.

Written as DNA, the CDR3 is TGTGCCAGCAGCTTGGAAGGGGTCACTGAAGCTTTCTTT. Amino acids: CASSLEGVTEAFF. The chain employs TRBV5-5 and TRBJ1-1, with D possibly matching TRBD1 (5 bases). Looked up from germline, CDR1 is SGHKS and CDR2 is YYEKEE (reference sequence). This CDR3 has 13 amino acids. V lost 0 bases and J 4 bases, leaving 7 bases between the germline ends. Full variable domain (outside the CDR3, taken from reference TRBV5-5 and TRBJ1-1): DAGVTQSPTHLIKTRGQQVTLRCSPISGHKSVSWYQQVLGQGPQFIFQYYEKEERGRGNFPDRFSARQFPNYSSELNVNALLLGDSALYLCASSLEGVTEAFFGQGTRLTVV.

This chain connects TRBV5-1 to TRBJ1-2; no firm D call. The CDR3 has 14 amino acids. The germline V and J ends were trimmed by 0 bases and 4 bases, with 10 bases remaining between them. Germline V CDR1 and CDR2: SGHRS, YFSETQ. The chain's CDR3 is CASSLDSLGYGYTF. CDR3 DNA: TGCGCCAGCAGCTTGGACAGTCTGGGCTATGGCTACACCTTC.

This clone was observed once. CDR3 DNA: TGTGCCAGTAGGCTGGCCCAGTCTTTCTATGGCTACACCTTC. Amino acid sequence: CASRLAQSFYGYTF. J is TRBJ1-2 and V is TRBV19; D uncertain. This CDR3 region has 14 residues. The V gene lost 6 bases and the J gene lost 4 bases, with 15 bases spanning the gap. Germline V lookup: CDR1 LNHDA, CDR2 SQIVND (reference sequence).

This clone appeared once. The chain combines TRBV6-2 or TRBV6-3 with TRBJ2-7; no reliable D call. CDR1 and CDR2 (germline): MNHEY, SVGEGT. The CDR3 totals 13 residues. The V gene lost 2 bases and the J gene lost 6 bases, with 11 bases spanning the gap. The CDR3, as DNA: TGTGCCAGCAGTTACAGAGTATCCGCCGAGCAGTACTTC. It codes for CASSYRVSAEQYF.

This chain uses TRBV21-1 with TRBJ2-3; the D segment call TRBD1 is taken from the table without a DNA check. TRBV21-1 is described as a pseudogene. The CDR3 runs to 15 residues. DNA of the CDR3: TGTGCCAGCAGCACCAGGGGGACTAGCACAGATACGCAGTATTTT. Protein product: CASSTRGTSTDTQYF.

The chain couples TRBV3-1 (or the pseudogene TRBV3-2) to TRBJ1-3; unclear D gene. The germline V and J ends were trimmed by 4 bases and 7 bases, with 11 bases remaining between them. Germline CDR1 LGHDT, CDR2 YNNKEL (reference sequence). This CDR3 has 13 amino acids. Here the CDR3 DNA reads TGTGCCAGCAGCCCGCCCGGGTCGAACACCATATATTTT. Translating gives CASSPPGSNTIYF.

The V and J genes are TRBV30 and TRBJ1-5, with D possibly being TRBD1 (6 bases). V dropped 3 bases and J dropped 3 bases, with 12 bases sitting between them. This CDR3 spans 14 amino acids. Germline V gene data show CDR1 as GTSNPN and CDR2 as SVGIG (reference sequence). CDR3 residues: CAWRARDTNQPQHF. DNA for the CDR3: TGTGCCTGGAGGGCCCGGGACACCAATCAGCCCCAGCATTTT.

The genes are TRBV10-2 and TRBJ1-2, with D unresolved. The CDR3 is 13 amino acids. Germline V lookup: CDR1 WSHSY, CDR2 SAAADI. V lost 0 bases and J 4 bases, leaving 6 bases between the germline ends. The CDR3 region is CASSESTSYGYTF. As DNA, the CDR3 is TGCGCCAGCAGTGAGTCTACTTCCTATGGCTACACCTTC.